Sequencing of this T cell receptor beta chain was carried out in a study of blood T cell repertoires in COVID-19. Turning to the study itself: The United States, Italy and Spain supplied acute and convalescent COVID-19 samples. PBMCs, B-cell-depleted T cells, or T cells were the source of the cDNA or gDNA that made up the material.

Authors' processing steps: Amplification from reference gene primers served as the basis for estimated nucleated cell counts. Generated by immunoSEQ multiplex PCR, the TCRdb table keeps only in-frame clones and is missing some. D and trimming were read from the DNA, whereas the V and J calls and clone size are those reported in that table. The sample yields 200,000 to 300,000 clones, 70% to 90% seen once. Germline loops: CDR1 MNHNS, CDR2 SASEGT. The CDR3 has 16 amino acids. V shed 2 bases and J shed 0 bases, with 11 bases lying between them. The rearrangement links TRBV6-1 to TRBJ1-5; D possibly corresponds to TRBD1 (6 bases). The TCR comes from a man aged 18 to 29 with active or convalescent COVID-19. What was sequenced was peripheral blood. The CDR3 here is CASSETGQFSNQPQHF. CDR3 coding DNA: TGTGCCAGCAGTGAAACTGGACAGTTTAGCAATCAGCCCCAGCATTTT.